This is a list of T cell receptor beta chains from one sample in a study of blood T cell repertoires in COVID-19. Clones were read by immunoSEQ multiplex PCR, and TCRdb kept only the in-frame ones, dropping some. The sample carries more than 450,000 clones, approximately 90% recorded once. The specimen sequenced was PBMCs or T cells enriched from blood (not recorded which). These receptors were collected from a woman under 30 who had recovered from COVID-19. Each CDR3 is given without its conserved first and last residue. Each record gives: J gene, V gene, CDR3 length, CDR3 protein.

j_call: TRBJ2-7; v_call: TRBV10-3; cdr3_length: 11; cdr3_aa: ATSDRGPYEQY
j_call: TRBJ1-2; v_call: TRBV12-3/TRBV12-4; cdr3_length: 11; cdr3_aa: ASSPDRAGGYT
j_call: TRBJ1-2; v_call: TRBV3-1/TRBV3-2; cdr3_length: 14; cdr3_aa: ASSQGSRVVNYGYT
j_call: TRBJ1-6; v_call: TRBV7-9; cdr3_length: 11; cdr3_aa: ASSLFRQSPLH
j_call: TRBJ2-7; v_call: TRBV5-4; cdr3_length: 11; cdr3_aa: ASSLEGGGEQY
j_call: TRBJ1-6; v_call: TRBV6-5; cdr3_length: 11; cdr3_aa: ASAGTPDSPLH
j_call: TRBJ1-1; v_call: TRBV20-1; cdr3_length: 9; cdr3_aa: SAIGGAEAF
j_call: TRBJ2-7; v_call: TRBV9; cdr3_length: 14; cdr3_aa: ASSASIAGGLYEQY
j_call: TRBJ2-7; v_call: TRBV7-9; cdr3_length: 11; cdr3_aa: ASSAGTSNEQY
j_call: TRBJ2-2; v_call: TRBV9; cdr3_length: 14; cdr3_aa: ASSVGAGENTGELF
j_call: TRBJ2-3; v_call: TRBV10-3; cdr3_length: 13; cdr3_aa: AISSGGPSTDTQY
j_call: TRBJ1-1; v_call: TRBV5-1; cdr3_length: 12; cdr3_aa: ASSSGQLNTEAF
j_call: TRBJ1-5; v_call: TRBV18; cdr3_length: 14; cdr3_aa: ASSDLTGEGNQPQH
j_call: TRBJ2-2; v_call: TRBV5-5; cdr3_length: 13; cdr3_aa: ASSLRQGITGELF
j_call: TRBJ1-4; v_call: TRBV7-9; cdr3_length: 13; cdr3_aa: ASSLDRTGKEKLF
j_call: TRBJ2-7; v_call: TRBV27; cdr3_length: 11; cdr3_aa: ASSLVSGNEQY
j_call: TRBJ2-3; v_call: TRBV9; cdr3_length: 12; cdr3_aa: ASSLRLATDTQY
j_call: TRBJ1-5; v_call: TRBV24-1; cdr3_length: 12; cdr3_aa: ATQNEGSNQPQH
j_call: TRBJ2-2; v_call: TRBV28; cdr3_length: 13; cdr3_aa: ASSYGTANTGELF
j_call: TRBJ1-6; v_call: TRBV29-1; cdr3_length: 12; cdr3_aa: SVGSGTEASPLH
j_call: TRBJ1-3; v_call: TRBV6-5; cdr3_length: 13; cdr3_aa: ASRAFGTVGNTIY
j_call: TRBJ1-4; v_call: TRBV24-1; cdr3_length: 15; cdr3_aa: ATSDRGQGAANEKLF
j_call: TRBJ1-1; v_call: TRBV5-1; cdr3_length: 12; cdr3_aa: ASSGQGWGTEAF
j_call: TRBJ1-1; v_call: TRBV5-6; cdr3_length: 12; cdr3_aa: ASNLPGGVTEAF
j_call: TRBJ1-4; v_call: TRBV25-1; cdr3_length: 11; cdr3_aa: ASSELAYEKLF
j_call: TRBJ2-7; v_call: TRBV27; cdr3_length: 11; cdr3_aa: ASSLARSYEQY
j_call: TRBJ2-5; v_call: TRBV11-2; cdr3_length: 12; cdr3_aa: ASSLDGREETQY
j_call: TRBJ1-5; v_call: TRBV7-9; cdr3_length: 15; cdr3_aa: ASSPEGGRDSNQPQH
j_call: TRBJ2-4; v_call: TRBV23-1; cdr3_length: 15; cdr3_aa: ASNGTGLRLAKNIQY
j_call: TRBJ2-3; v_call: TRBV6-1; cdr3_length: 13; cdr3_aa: ASSETGGAADTQY
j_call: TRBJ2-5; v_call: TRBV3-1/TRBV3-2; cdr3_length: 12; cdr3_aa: ASSQVSSGETQY
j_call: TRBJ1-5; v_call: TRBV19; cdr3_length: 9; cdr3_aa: ASRVRQPQH
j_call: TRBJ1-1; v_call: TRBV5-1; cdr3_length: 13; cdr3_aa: ASIGQGGLNTEAF
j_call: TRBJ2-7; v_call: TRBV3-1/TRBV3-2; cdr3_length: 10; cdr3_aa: ASRGTRGEQY
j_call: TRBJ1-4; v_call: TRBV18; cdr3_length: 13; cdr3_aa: ASSPSGTTNEKLF
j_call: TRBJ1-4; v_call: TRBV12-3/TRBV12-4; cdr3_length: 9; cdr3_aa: ASRLNEKLF
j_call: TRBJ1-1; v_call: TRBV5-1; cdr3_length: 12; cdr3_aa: ASSLEGTNTEAF
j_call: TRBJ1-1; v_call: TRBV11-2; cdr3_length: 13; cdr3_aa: ASSPWDRVNTEAF
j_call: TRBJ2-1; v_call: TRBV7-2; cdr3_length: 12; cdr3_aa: ASSFATAGNEQF
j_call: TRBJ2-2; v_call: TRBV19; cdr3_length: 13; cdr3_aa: ASSQLGQVTGELF
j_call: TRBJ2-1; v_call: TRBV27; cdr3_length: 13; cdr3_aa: ASSLLAGGSNEQF
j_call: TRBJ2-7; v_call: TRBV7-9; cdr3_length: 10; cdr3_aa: ASSPVPYEQY
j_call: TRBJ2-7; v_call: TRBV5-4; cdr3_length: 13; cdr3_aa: ASSLSSPSSYEQY
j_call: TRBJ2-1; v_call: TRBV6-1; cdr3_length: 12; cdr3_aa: ASSTGLVHNEQF
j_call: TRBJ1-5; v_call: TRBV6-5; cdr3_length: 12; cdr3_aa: ASSYRGGWQPQH
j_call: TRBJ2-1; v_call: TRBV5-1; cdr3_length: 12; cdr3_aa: ASSNGGPDNEQF
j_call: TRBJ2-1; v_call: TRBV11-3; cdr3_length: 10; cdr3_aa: ASSLQGTEQF
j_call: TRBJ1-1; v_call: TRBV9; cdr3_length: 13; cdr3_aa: ASSVEGAVNTEAF